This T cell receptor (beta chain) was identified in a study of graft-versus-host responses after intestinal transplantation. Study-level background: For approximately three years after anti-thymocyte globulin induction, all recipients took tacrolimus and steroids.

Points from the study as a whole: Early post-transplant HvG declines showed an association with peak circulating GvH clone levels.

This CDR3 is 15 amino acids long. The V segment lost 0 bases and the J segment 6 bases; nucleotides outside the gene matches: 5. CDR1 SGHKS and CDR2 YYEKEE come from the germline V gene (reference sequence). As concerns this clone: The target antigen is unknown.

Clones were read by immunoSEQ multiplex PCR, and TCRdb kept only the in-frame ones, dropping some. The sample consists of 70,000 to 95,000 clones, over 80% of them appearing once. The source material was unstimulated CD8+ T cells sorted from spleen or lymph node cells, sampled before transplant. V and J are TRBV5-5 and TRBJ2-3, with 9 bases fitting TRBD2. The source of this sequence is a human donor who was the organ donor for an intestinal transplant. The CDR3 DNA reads TGTGCCAGCAGCTTGGGGACTAGCGTCGGGGATACGCAGTATTTT. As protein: CASSLGTSVGDTQYF.